This T cell receptor (beta chain) was sequenced for a study of tumor-infiltrating lymphocytes in oesophageal squamous cell carcinoma. Via MiXCR, TCRdb re-called the PCR reads, giving one row per CDR3 protein. The repertoire has approximately 12,000 distinct CDR3 sequences, around half of them found once; the top ten carry around 25%. This clonotype showed up just once. Germline CDR1 and CDR2: MDHEN and SYDVKM. Trimming took off 6 bases at V and 1 base at J, with 11 bases between the two ends. CDR3 length equals 14 residues. The chain couples TRBV28 to TRBJ2-3; D unresolved. Sequenced material: esophageal tumor tissue. This TCR was recovered from a male donor with esophageal squamous cell carcinoma. As DNA, the CDR3 is TGTGCCAGCAGCACATCCCGCGGCACAGATACGCAGTATTTT. Translation gives CASSTSRGTDTQYF. Full variable domain (outside the CDR3, taken from reference TRBV28 and TRBJ2-3): DVKVTQSSRYLVKRTGEKVFLECVQDMDHENMFWYRQDPGLGLRLIYFSYDVKMKEKGDIPEGYSVSREKKERFSLILESASTNQTSMYLCASSTSRGTDTQYFGPGTRLTVL.